The 27 T cell receptor beta chains listed next were all sequenced from one sample in a study of blood T cells in healthy people across ages. Alongside a J-beta primer mix, a sample-barcoded 5' primer served in a second PCR lasting about 7 to 12 cycles. TCRdb analysed the 5' RACE reads with MiXCR anew, one entry per CDR3 protein. Counted here are 800,000 to 950,000 distinct CDR3 sequences, 25% to 30% occurring once; the ten biggest clones make up more than 8.5%. This sample was also put to use in a study of T cells of mothers and their children.

Sequenced: blood. The receptors were sampled from a woman in her 40s in good health.

This clonotype came up a few times. The rearrangement joins TRBV5-1 to TRBJ2-7, with D possibly TRBD2 on 6 matching bases. The V and J ends lost 0 bases and 2 bases respectively, with 9 bases between them. CDR3 size: 14 residues. Germline CDR1 SGHRS, CDR2 YFSETQ. The CDR3 region is CASSLEEGAYEQYF. CDR3 nucleotide sequence: TGCGCCAGCAGCTTGGAGGAGGGCGCCTACGAGCAGTACTTC. The full variable domain, completed using reference TRBV5-1 and TRBJ2-7, is KAGVTQTPRYLIKTRGQQVTLSCSPISGHRSVSWYQQTPGQGLQFLFEYFSETQRNKGNFPGRFSGRQFSNSRSEMNVSTLELGDSALYLCASSLEEGAYEQYFGPGTRLTVT.

This clonotype came up a few times. The CDR3, as DNA: TGTGCCAGCAGCCATCTAGCGGGGGGGGGCAAAAACATTCAGTACTTC. This codes for CASSHLAGGGKNIQYF. This rearrangement joins TRBV3-1 to TRBJ2-4; 12 positions match TRBD2. The germline V gene encodes CDR1 LGHDT and CDR2 YNNKEL (reference sequence). The trim removed 3 bases at V and 3 bases at J, leaving 3 bases unmatched. The CDR3 contains 16 residues.

The genes are TRBV9 and TRBJ1-1; TRBD1 aligns across 9 bases. The CDR3 runs to 15 residues. Losses at the gene ends were 4 bases for V and 7 bases for J; bases not matched to a gene: 11. The germline CDR1 and CDR2 sequences are SGDLS and YYNGEE. CDR3 nucleotides: TGTGCCAGCAGCCGGGAGGCGGACAGGGGCAATGAAGCTTTCTTT. Encoded protein: CASSREADRGNEAFF.

Only one count was recorded for this clonotype. At one of its ends the junction is not consistent with the germline gene, which may arise from a read error. The chain couples TRBV12-3 or TRBV12-4 to TRBJ2-3; 7 nucleotides align to TRBD1. CDR3 length: 12 amino acids. The chain's CDR3 is CTSGQGTDTQYF. Written as DNA, the CDR3 is TGTACCAGCGGACAGGGCACAGATACGCAGTATTTT.

This clonotype was recorded many times. The rearrangement joins TRBV20-1 to TRBJ2-5; D might be TRBD1 (5 bases). The CDR3 contains 14 residues. Germline CDR1 and CDR2: DFQATT and SNEGSKA (reference sequence). With 3 bases removed from V and 5 bases from J, the gap between germline ends came to 16 bases. The CDR3 here is CSARAGSPWETQYF. The CDR3 bases are TGCAGTGCTAGGGCAGGGTCCCCGTGGGAGACCCAGTACTTC.

This clonotype has at least ten counts. This chain joins TRBV20-1 and TRBJ2-7, with 9 bases fitting TRBD2. CDR3 length equals 14 residues. CDR1 is DFQATT and CDR2 is SNEGSKA in the germline V gene (reference sequence). The V segment lost 1 base and the J segment 5 bases; nucleotides outside the gene matches: 6. CDR3 bases: TGCAGTGCTAGAGGGTTAGCGGGGGAAAACGAGCAGTACTTC. This translates into CSARGLAGENEQYF.

This clonotype was observed many times. This chain uses TRBV4-3 with TRBJ1-2, with a tentative D call TRBD1 (6 bases). CDR3 length equals 14 residues. V lost 1 base and J lost 9, with 15 bases in between. CDR1 and CDR2 from the germline V gene are LGHNA and YSLEER. This chain's CDR3 is CASSQASQGTRYTF. For the CDR3, the DNA is TGCGCCAGCAGCCAAGCGTCCCAGGGGACGCGCTACACCTTC.

The V and J genes are TRBV19 and TRBJ2-2; D gene unclear. CDR1 is LNHDA, CDR2 SQIVND, per germline (reference sequence). Trimming cost V 7 bases and J 1 base, with 13 bases left between them. The CDR3 runs to 15 residues. CDR3 DNA sequence: TGTGCCAGTATCGACGTGTCTATGAACACCGGGGAGCTGTTTTTT. Translation gives CASIDVSMNTGELFF.

The chain carries TRBV6-1 and TRBJ1-5; the match to TRBD1 covers 8 bases. The CDR3 is 15 residues long. Germline V gives CDR1 MNHNS, CDR2 SASEGT. V was clipped by 5 bases and J by 7 bases; unmatched bases: 10. CDR3 sequence: CASSFGQGLRQPQHF. CDR3 in DNA: TGTGCCAGCAGTTTCGGACAGGGTCTACGACAGCCCCAGCATTTT.

This clonotype was recorded at least ten times. This chain uses TRBV20-1 with TRBJ2-7; 7 nucleotides line up with TRBD2. The CDR3 covers 15 residues. Germline CDR1 reads DFQATT; CDR2 reads SNEGSKA (reference sequence). The V and J ends lost 1 base and 4 bases, in that order; junction bases with no gene match: 10. The CDR3 spells CSARGERGRGYEQYF. The CDR3 bases are TGCAGTGCTAGAGGAGAGCGGGGAAGAGGGTACGAGCAGTACTTC.

This clonotype was seen at least ten times. The CDR3 is CASSLSGYGTDTQYF. The CDR3 bases are TGTGCCAGCAGCCTCTCGGGATACGGCACAGATACGCAGTATTTT. The J gene is TRBJ2-3, the V gene TRBV13, with D perhaps matching TRBD2 (5 bases). The germline V gene encodes CDR1 PRHDT and CDR2 FYEKMQ (reference sequence). This CDR3 comprises 15 residues. V was cut by 5 bases and J by 1 base, with 13 bases left in between. The variable domain in full, completed from reference TRBV13 and TRBJ2-3, reads AAGVIQSPRHLIKEKRETATLKCYPIPRHDTVYWYQQGPGQDPQFLISFYEKMQSDKGSIPDRFSAQQFSDYHSELNMSSLELGDSALYFCASSLSGYGTDTQYFGPGTRLTVL.

The rearrangement uses TRBV5-1 and TRBJ2-2; TRBD1 aligns across 8 bases. CDR1 and CDR2 from the germline V gene are SGHRS and YFSETQ. This CDR3 contains 15 residues. V was pared by 4 bases and J by 7 bases, with 9 bases of the junction left unmatched. CDR3 residues: CASSPGQERVGELFF. CDR3 bases: TGCGCCAGCAGCCCGGGACAGGAACGGGTCGGGGAGCTGTTTTTT.

Note on this clonotype: This may come from a read error, since a much larger clone is one base off. The chain recombines TRBV6-6 with TRBJ2-7; D tentatively fits TRBD1 or TRBD2 (5 bases each). The germline V gene has CDR1 MNHNY and CDR2 SVGAGI (reference sequence). This CDR3 has 15 amino acids. The V end lost 6 bases, the J end lost 0 bases, and 15 bases lay between the germline ends. The CDR3 DNA reads as TGTGCCAGCAGGGCCCGGGGCGCCGGCTCCTACGAGCAGTACTTC. It specifies CASRARGAGSYEQYF.

The sample holds a few counts of this clonotype. The rearrangement links TRBV9 to TRBJ1-6, with 12 bases matching TRBD1. CDR1 is SGDLS and CDR2 is YYNGEE in the germline V gene. V trimming: 0 bases; J trimming: 12 bases; junction bases outside the gene matches: 10. The CDR3 contains 17 residues. CDR3 DNA: TGTGCCAGCAGCGTAGGTGGGGGACAGGGGGCCCGGGGACCCCTCCACTTT. Amino acids: CASSVGGGQGARGPLHF.

This sequence joins TRBV14 and TRBJ2-7; no clear D gene. The germline V gene has CDR1 SGHDN and CDR2 FVKESK. Trimming cost V 4 bases and J 6 bases, with 13 bases left between them. The CDR3 has 13 amino acids. Here the CDR3 DNA reads TGTGCCAGCAGCCTCCAAACCTATGGCGAGCAGTACTTC. Translated, it gives CASSLQTYGEQYF. Combining the CDR3 with reference TRBV14 and TRBJ2-7 gives the whole variable domain EAGVTQFPSHSVIEKGQTVTLRCDPISGHDNLYWYRRVMGKEIKFLLHFVKESKQDESGMPNNRFLAERTGGTYSTLKVQPAELEDSGVYFCASSLQTYGEQYFGPGTRLTVT.

This clonotype was found a few times. This chain links TRBV7-2 with TRBJ2-5; 10 bases match TRBD1. V gave up 5 bases and J gave up 5 bases; unmatched junction bases: 8. Germline values: CDR1 SGHTA, CDR2 FQGNSA. CDR3 length: 15 amino acids. The CDR3, as DNA: TGTGCCAGCAGCACGCGACAGGGGGCGAGGGAGACCCAGTACTTC. Translating gives CASSTRQGARETQYF.

In this sample, this clonotype turned up a few times. The chain combines TRBV24-1 with TRBJ1-2; 7 bases fit TRBD1. The CDR3 totals 17 residues. J was trimmed by 1 base and V by 5 bases; bases with no gene match: 12. In germline, CDR1 is KGHDR, CDR2 SFDVKD. CDR3 region: CATSGFEGAVGNYGYTF. CDR3 sequence (DNA): TGTGCCACCAGTGGATTTGAGGGGGCCGTAGGTAACTATGGCTACACCTTC.

J is TRBJ1-1 and V is TRBV20-1; D possibly corresponds to TRBD1 (5 bases). Trimming left V 6 bases short and J 4 bases short, with 18 bases between. This CDR3 comprises 14 residues. The V gene's germline CDR1 is DFQATT and CDR2 SNEGSKA (reference sequence). CDR3 bases: TGCAGTGCCCCTCGGGGACCCAGGAGCACTGAAGCTTTCTTT. Translation gives CSAPRGPRSTEAFF.

This clonotype was recorded many times. The J gene is TRBJ2-3, the V gene TRBV12-3 or TRBV12-4; 15 bases agree with TRBD2. V dropped 7 bases and J dropped 6; count of bases not matched to a gene: 11. This CDR3 has 17 residues. The CDR3 sequence is CASNSGTSGGTSDTQYF. The CDR3 nucleotides are TGTGCCAGCAATTCCGGGACTAGCGGGGGGACCTCGGATACGCAGTATTTT.

With respect to this clonotype: This may be a read error, as it is one base from a much larger clone. The gene calls are TRBV28 and TRBJ2-7; 8 nucleotides line up with TRBD1. Germline V CDR1 and CDR2: MDHEN, SYDVKM. CDR3 length: 15 amino acids. The CDR3 bases are TGTGCCAGCAGAATGGACAGGGCTAAACCTTACGGGCAGTACTTC. Its protein is CASRMDRAKPYGQYF. The full variable domain, with the rest looked up from reference TRBV28 and TRBJ2-7, is DVKVTQSSRYLVKRTGEKVFLECVQDMDHENMFWYRQDPGLGLRLIYFSYDVKMKEKGDIPEGYSVSREKKERFSLILESASTNQTSMYLCASRMDRAKPYGQYFGPGTRLTVT.

The gene calls are TRBV29-1 and TRBJ2-3; perhaps TRBD1 as D (6 bases). Germline V gene sequence: CDR1 SQVTM, CDR2 ANQGSEA. The CDR3 consists of 15 residues. Trimming shortened V by 6 bases and J by 2 bases, and 18 bases separated the two germline ends. CDR3 in amino acids: CSVAQTGGFTDTQYF. In nucleotides, the CDR3 is TGCAGCGTCGCACAGACAGGCGGGTTCACAGATACGCAGTATTTT.

This clonotype was picked up many times. J is TRBJ2-5 and V is TRBV28; 9 nucleotides align to TRBD2. J lost 2 bases, V lost 4 bases, and 8 bases had no gene match. The CDR3 is made up of 16 amino acids. The germline V gene encodes CDR1 MDHEN and CDR2 SYDVKM. The CDR3: CASSSNIAGVQETQYF. The CDR3 bases are TGTGCCAGCAGTTCCAACATAGCGGGGGTTCAAGAGACCCAGTACTTC.

This chain links TRBV28 with TRBJ2-4; perhaps TRBD2 as D (6 bases). Looked up from germline, CDR1 is MDHEN and CDR2 is SYDVKM. V lost 5 bases, J lost 0 bases, and 17 bases lay in between. The CDR3 is 17 amino acids. The CDR3 bases are TGTGCCAGCAGTCCCACGGGGGTGGCCCTAGCCAAAAACATTCAGTACTTC. As protein: CASSPTGVALAKNIQYF. Full variable domain (remainder filled in from reference TRBV28 and TRBJ2-4): DVKVTQSSRYLVKRTGEKVFLECVQDMDHENMFWYRQDPGLGLRLIYFSYDVKMKEKGDIPEGYSVSREKKERFSLILESASTNQTSMYLCASSPTGVALAKNIQYFGAGTRLSVL.

This clonotype was observed many times. The V gene is TRBV7-9, the J gene TRBJ2-5, with D unresolved. The length of the CDR3 is 16 residues. The ends were cut back, 5 bases at V and 3 bases at J, with 19 bases in the middle. Germline lookup yields CDR1 SEHNR and CDR2 FQNEAQ (reference sequence). CDR3 coding DNA: TGTGCCAGCAGCCTCTCCACCGCGGTAGTGAAAGAGACCCAGTACTTC. This translates into CASSLSTAVVKETQYF.

The genes are TRBV20-1 and TRBJ2-2; TRBD1 matches at 7 bases. The CDR3 loop spans 15 amino acids. Germline V CDR1 and CDR2: DFQATT, SNEGSKA (reference sequence). Losses at the gene ends were 1 base for V and 4 bases for J; bases not matched to a gene: 6. CDR3 residues: CSARVAGGRTGELFF. CDR3 sequence (DNA): TGCAGTGCTAGAGTGGCAGGGGGTCGCACCGGGGAGCTGTTTTTT.

Of note for this clonotype: This clone may be a read error of a much larger clone one base away. The chain recombines TRBV5-1 with TRBJ2-4; no firm D call. This CDR3 has 13 residues. The V gene's germline CDR1 is SGHRS and CDR2 YFSETQ. CDR3 region: CACSPTLMDIQYF. The CDR3 DNA is TGCGCCTGCAGCCCGACCCTGATGGACATTCAGTACTTC.

The chain has TRBV5-1 and TRBJ2-3, with 12 positions matching TRBD2. Germline V gene sequence: CDR1 SGHRS, CDR2 YFSETQ. The CDR3 has 16 amino acids. V shed 4 bases and J 8 bases; nucleotides not matched to a gene: 11. Written as DNA, the CDR3 is TGCGCCAGCAGCCCAGAACCGGGACTAGCGGGTAGTACGCAGTATTTT. It codes for CASSPEPGLAGSTQYF.